The 11 T cell receptor beta chains reported below all come from one sample, sequenced in a study of vaccination effects on CD4 cells after COVID-19. Sequencing in the ViraFEST assay came after antigen-specific CD4+ T cells had been expanded with viral peptide pools, which were used to stimulate PBMC. Isolation of CD4+ T cells took place after about nine days of culture. Each person got two doses of an mRNA SARS-CoV-2 vaccine, BNT162b2 or mRNA-1273. Their recognized antigens are unknown. This table comes from immunoSEQ multiplex PCR, and its TCRdb copy is limited to in-frame clones, with some not included. The sample has about 28,000 clones, 65% to 80% seen once. Sequences were derived from CD4+ T cells from PBMCs cultured with HCoV-NL63 spike peptides, sampled after COVID-19 vaccination. All receptors derive from a human donor who received a COVID-19 vaccine.

The chain joins TRBV5-5 to TRBJ1-4; tentatively, D is TRBD1 (6 bases). The germline gives CDR1 SGHKS, CDR2 YYEKEE (reference sequence). This CDR3 contains 14 residues. The V end was cut by 6 bases, the J end by 6 bases, with 15 bases between. This chain's CDR3 is CASTGGGRYEKLFF. For the CDR3, the DNA is TGTGCCAGCACTGGAGGGGGAAGGTATGAAAAACTGTTTTTT.

This clone has more than one count but fewer than ten. J is TRBJ2-7 and V is TRBV6-6; TRBD2 matches at 10 bases. The V gene end was trimmed by 8 bases and the J gene end by 6 bases; junction bases not matched to a gene: 10. The CDR3 contains 14 residues. Germline V gene lookup returns CDR1 MNHNY and CDR2 SVGAGI (reference sequence). CDR3 in amino acids: CASSTGTSDPEQYF. The CDR3 bases are TGTGCCAGCTCCACCGGGACTAGCGACCCCGAGCAGTACTTC.

This clone was detected only a few times. The sample contains more than one DNA sequence encoding this CDR3. This chain links TRBV4-2 with TRBJ2-5; 10 positions agree with TRBD2. Trimming cost V 2 bases and J 1 base; bases outside gene matches: 1. Germline-derived CDR1 and CDR2 are LGHNA and YNFKEQ. This CDR3 has 15 amino acids. The CDR3 sequence is CASSQTSGVQETQYF. CDR3 bases: TGTGCCAGCAGCCAAACTAGCGGGGTCCAAGAGACCCAGTACTTC.

This clone is categorized as medium-sized. The gene calls are TRBV7-2 and TRBJ1-5; 12 nucleotides agree with TRBD1. From germline, CDR1 is SGHTA and CDR2 FQGNSA. Unmatched junction bases numbered 7, after V lost 5 bases and J lost 8 bases. The CDR3 consists of 15 residues. The CDR3 bases are TGTGCCAGCAGCACGGGACAGGGGGCGATGGAGCCCCAGCATTTT. Translation gives CASSTGQGAMEPQHF.

The chain couples TRBV18 to TRBJ1-1, with 7 bases lining up with TRBD1. V was pared by 0 bases and J by 0 bases, with 7 bases of the junction left unmatched. Germline loops: CDR1 KGHSH, CDR2 LQKENI. The CDR3 has 17 amino acids. The CDR3 reads CASSPPNPGGMNTEAFF. CDR3 nucleotide sequence: TGTGCCAGCTCACCACCGAACCCAGGGGGTATGAACACTGAAGCTTTCTTT. Variable domain in full (rest from reference TRBV18 and TRBJ1-1): NAGVMQNPRHLVRRRGQEARLRCSPMKGHSHVYWYRQLPEEGLKFMVYLQKENIIDESGMPKERFSAEFPKEGPSILRIQQVVRGDSAAYFCASSPPNPGGMNTEAFFGQGTRLTVV.

The genes are TRBV5-1 and TRBJ2-1; D remains ambiguous. CDR3 size: 14 residues. The V and J ends lost 0 bases and 8 bases respectively, with 12 bases between them. From germline, CDR1 is SGHRS and CDR2 YFSETQ. Here the CDR3 reads CASSLATRVHEQFF. CDR3 bases: TGCGCCAGCAGCTTGGCGACAAGGGTCCATGAGCAGTTCTTC.

The J gene is TRBJ1-1, the V gene TRBV6-5; D unresolved. The CDR3 sequence is 13 residues long. Germline V gene lookup returns CDR1 MNHEY and CDR2 SVGAGI. Between the trimmed V and J ends, which lost 2 bases and 4 bases, there was a span of 8 bases. CDR3 sequence (DNA): TGTGCCAGCAGTTACGGTGATTCCACTGAAGCTTTCTTT. This sequence encodes CASSYGDSTEAFF.

The genes are TRBV4-2 and TRBJ2-7; 13 nucleotides match TRBD2. Trimming cost V 4 bases and J 2 bases; bases outside gene matches: 2. From germline, CDR1 is LGHNA and CDR2 YNFKEQ. The CDR3 covers 15 residues. The CDR3 nucleotides are TGTGCCAGCAGCCCTGGACTAGCGGGGGCCTACGAGCAGTACTTC. Amino acid sequence: CASSPGLAGAYEQYF.

About this clone: An end of the junction differs from the germline gene, which may be a read error. The rearrangement links TRBV5-4 to TRBJ1-1, with D uncertain. Germline CDR1 reads SGHNT; CDR2 reads YYREEE (reference sequence). There are 14 residues in the CDR3. The CDR3, as DNA: TGTGCCAGCAGCTTGCCTGCCATGAACGCTGAAGCTTTCTTT. Its translation is CASSLPAMNAEAFF.

A word on this clone: Mismatch with germline at one junction end may stem from a read error. This chain uses TRBV30 with TRBJ2-3; TRBD2 matches at 8 bases. The length of the CDR3 is 12 residues. Germline assignment: CDR1 GTSNPN and CDR2 SVGIG (reference sequence). In DNA form, the CDR3 reads TGTGCCTGGAGTATACGGGCCTTGGGACTAGTATTT. This encodes CAWSIRALGLVF.

The gene calls are TRBV9 and TRBJ1-4, with 7 bases matching TRBD1. Germline CDR1 is SGDLS and CDR2 is YYNGEE. V dropped 3 bases and J dropped 5; count of bases not matched to a gene: 7. The CDR3 loop spans 15 amino acids. The CDR3 region is CASSETGEGNEKLFF. The DNA for the CDR3 is TGTGCCAGCAGCGAAACAGGGGAGGGAAATGAAAAACTGTTTTTT.